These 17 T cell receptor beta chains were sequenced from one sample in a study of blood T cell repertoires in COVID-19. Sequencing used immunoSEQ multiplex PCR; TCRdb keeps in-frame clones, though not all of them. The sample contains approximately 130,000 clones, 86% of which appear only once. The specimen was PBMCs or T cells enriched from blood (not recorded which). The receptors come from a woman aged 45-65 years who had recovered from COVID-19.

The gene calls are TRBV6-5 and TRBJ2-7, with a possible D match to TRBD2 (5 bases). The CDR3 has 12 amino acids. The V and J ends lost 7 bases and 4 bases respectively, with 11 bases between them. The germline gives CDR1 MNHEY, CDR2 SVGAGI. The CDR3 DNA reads TGTGCCAGCATGGAGAGGGATTACGAGCAGTACTTC. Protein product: CASMERDYEQYF.

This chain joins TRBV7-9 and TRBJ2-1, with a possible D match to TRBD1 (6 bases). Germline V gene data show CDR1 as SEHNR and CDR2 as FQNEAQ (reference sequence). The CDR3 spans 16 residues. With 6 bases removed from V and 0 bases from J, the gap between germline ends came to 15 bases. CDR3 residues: CASSGVGAVSYNEQFF. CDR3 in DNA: TGTGCCAGCAGTGGGGTGGGGGCCGTCTCCTACAATGAGCAGTTCTTC.

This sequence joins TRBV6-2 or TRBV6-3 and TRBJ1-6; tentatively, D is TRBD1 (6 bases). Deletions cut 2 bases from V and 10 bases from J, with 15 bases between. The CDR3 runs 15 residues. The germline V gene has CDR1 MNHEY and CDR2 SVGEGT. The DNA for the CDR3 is TGTGCCAGCAGTTACCGGGACATATCACGGTCACCCCTCCACTTT. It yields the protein CASSYRDISRSPLHF.

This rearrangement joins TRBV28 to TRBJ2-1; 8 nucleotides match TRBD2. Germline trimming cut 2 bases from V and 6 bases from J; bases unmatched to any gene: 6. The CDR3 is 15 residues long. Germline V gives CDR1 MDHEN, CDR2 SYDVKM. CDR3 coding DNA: TGTGCCAGCAGTTTACTAGCGGCGGGGGGCAATGAGCAGTTCTTC. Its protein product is CASSLLAAGGNEQFF.

The CDR3 nucleotides are TGTGCCAGCAGTTCTAGCGGGAGCCTCACCGGGGAGCTGTTTTTT. Translating it yields CASSSSGSLTGELFF. The chain recombines TRBV25-1 with TRBJ2-2, with 10 nucleotides matching TRBD2. The CDR3 spans 15 residues. The V gene end was trimmed by 5 bases and the J gene end by 4 bases; junction bases not matched to a gene: 4. CDR1 and CDR2 (germline): MGHDK, SYGVNS.

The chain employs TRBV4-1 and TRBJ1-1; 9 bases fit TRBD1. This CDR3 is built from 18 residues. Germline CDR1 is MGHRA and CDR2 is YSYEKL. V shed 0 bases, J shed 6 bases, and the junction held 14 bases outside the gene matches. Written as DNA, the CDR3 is TGCGCCAGCAGCCAAGATTTAGCGGACAGGGGCGGCCTCGCTGAAGCTTTCTTT. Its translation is CASSQDLADRGGLAEAFF.

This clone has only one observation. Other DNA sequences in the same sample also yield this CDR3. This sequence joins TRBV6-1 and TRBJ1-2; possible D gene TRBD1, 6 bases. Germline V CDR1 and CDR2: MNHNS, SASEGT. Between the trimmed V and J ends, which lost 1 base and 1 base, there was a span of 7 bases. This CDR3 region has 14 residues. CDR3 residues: CASSEGQVNYGYTF. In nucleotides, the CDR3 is TGTGCCAGCAGTGAAGGACAGGTTAACTATGGCTACACCTTC.

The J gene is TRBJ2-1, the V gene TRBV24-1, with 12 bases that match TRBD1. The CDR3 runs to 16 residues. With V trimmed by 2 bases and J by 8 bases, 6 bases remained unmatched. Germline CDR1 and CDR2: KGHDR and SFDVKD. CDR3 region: CATSDSGTGGMYEQFF. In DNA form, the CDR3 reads TGTGCCACCAGTGATTCGGGGACAGGGGGCATGTATGAGCAGTTCTTC.

The CDR3 DNA is TGCGCCAGCAGGAGGGGGCTCAACTACGAGCAGTACTTC. Its translation is CASRRGLNYEQYF. The chain recombines TRBV5-1 with TRBJ2-7, with 7 bases that match TRBD1. This CDR3 has 13 residues. The germline V gene has CDR1 SGHRS and CDR2 YFSETQ. Losses at the gene ends were 5 bases for V and 3 bases for J; bases not matched to a gene: 5.

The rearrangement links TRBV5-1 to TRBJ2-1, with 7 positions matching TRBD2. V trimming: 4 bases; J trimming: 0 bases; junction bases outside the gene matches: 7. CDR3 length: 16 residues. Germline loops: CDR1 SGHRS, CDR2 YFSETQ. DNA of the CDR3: TGCGCCAGCAGCGCGGGGGACGGAAGCTCCTACAATGAGCAGTTCTTC. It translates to CASSAGDGSSYNEQFF. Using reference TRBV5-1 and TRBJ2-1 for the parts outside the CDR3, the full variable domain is KAGVTQTPRYLIKTRGQQVTLSCSPISGHRSVSWYQQTPGQGLQFLFEYFSETQRNKGNFPGRFSGRQFSNSRSEMNVSTLELGDSALYLCASSAGDGSSYNEQFFGPGTRLTVL.

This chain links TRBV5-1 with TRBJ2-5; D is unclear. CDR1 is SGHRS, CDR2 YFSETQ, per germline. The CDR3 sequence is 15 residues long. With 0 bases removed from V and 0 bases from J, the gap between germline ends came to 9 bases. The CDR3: CASSLGASYQETQYF. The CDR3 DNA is TGCGCCAGCAGCTTGGGAGCGTCTTACCAAGAGACCCAGTACTTC.

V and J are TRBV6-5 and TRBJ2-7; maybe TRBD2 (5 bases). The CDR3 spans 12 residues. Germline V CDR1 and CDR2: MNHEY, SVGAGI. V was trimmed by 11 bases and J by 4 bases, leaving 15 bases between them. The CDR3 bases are TGTGCCGCGTCAGTATGGAGGTACGAGCAGTACTTC. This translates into CAASVWRYEQYF.

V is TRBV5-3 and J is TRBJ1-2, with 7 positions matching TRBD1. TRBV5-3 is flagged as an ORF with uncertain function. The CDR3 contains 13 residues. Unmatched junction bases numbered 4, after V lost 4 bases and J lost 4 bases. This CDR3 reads CARSPGQSYGYTF. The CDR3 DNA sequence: TGTGCCAGAAGCCCGGGACAGAGCTATGGCTACACCTTC.

In DNA, the CDR3 is TGTGCCAGTAGTATCGAGGGGGGGACTAGCGGGGTTTTAGATACGCAGTATTTT. It translates to CASSIEGGTSGVLDTQYF. The gene calls are TRBV19 and TRBJ2-3, with TRBD2 matching 13 bases. Germline V gene lookup returns CDR1 LNHDA and CDR2 SQIVND (reference sequence). This CDR3 contains 18 residues. Losses at the gene ends were 3 bases for V and 5 bases for J; bases not matched to a gene: 11.

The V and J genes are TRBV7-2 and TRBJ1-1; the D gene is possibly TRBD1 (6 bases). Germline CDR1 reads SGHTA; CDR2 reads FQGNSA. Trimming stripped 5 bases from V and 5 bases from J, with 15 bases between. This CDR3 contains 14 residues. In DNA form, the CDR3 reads TGTGCCAGCAGCCCACAGGGAAGGCGGACTGAAGCTTTCTTT. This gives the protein CASSPQGRRTEAFF.

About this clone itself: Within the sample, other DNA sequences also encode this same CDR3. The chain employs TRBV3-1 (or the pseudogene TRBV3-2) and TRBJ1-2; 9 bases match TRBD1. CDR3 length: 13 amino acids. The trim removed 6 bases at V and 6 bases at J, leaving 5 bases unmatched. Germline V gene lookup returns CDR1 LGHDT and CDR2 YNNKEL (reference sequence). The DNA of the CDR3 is TGTGCCAGCAGAAGACAGGGGGTAGATGGCTACACCTTC. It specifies CASRRQGVDGYTF.

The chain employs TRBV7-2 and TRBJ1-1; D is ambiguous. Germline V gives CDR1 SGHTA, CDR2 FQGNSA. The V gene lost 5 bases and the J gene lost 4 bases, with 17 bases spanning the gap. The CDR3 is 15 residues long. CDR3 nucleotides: TGTGCCAGCAGCCTAGGGCCGGGATCGATCACTGAAGCTTTCTTT. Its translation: CASSLGPGSITEAFF.